These T cell receptor beta chains were read from a single sample in a study of shared clonotypes between healthy human individuals. Sequencing used immunoSEQ multiplex PCR; TCRdb keeps in-frame clones, though not all of them. The data show around 2,100,000 clones, about 95% seen once. Sequenced sample: naive CD8+ T cells sorted from blood. These receptors originate from a man between 18 and 29 years old in good health. Each CDR3 is given with its conserved first and last residue. A D gene is named only where the DNA matches it firmly. Clone size is shown for a subset of rows, as once, few, many or a class of expanded clone.

D gene: TRBD1; CDR3 length: 16; clone size: NA; V gene: TRBV4-1; J gene: TRBJ2-7; CDR3 protein: CASSHTPGQGTYEQYF; CDR3 DNA: TGCGCCAGCAGCCACACCCCGGGACAGGGAACCTACGAGCAGTACTTC
D gene: TRBD1; CDR3 length: 14; clone size: NA; V gene: TRBV7-6; J gene: TRBJ1-4; CDR3 protein: CASSSPSGGEKLFF; CDR3 DNA: TGTGCCAGCAGCTCCCCTTCAGGGGGCGAGAAACTGTTTTTT
D gene: NA; CDR3 length: 15; clone size: NA; V gene: TRBV4-3; J gene: TRBJ2-3; CDR3 protein: CASSQDRAFTDTQYF; CDR3 DNA: TGCGCCAGCAGCCAAGATCGCGCCTTCACAGATACGCAGTATTTT
D gene: NA; CDR3 length: 14; clone size: NA; V gene: TRBV19; J gene: TRBJ1-1; CDR3 protein: CASSIDAEDREAFF; CDR3 DNA: TGTGCCAGTAGTATAGATGCCGAAGACCGTGAAGCTTTCTTT
D gene: NA; CDR3 length: 15; clone size: NA; V gene: TRBV6-6; J gene: TRBJ2-7; CDR3 protein: CASSYSGGALYEQYF; CDR3 DNA: TGTGCCAGCAGTTACTCGGGGGGGGCGTTGTACGAGCAGTACTTC
D gene: TRBD2; CDR3 length: 15; clone size: NA; V gene: TRBV5-1; J gene: TRBJ2-1; CDR3 protein: CASSLVGLAGNEQFF; CDR3 DNA: TGCGCCAGCAGCTTGGTGGGACTAGCGGGGAATGAGCAGTTCTTC
D gene: NA; CDR3 length: 12; clone size: NA; V gene: TRBV4-1; J gene: TRBJ2-7; CDR3 protein: CASSQERDEQYF; CDR3 DNA: TGCGCCAGCAGCCAAGAACGAGACGAGCAGTACTTC
D gene: NA; CDR3 length: 16; clone size: once; V gene: TRBV19; J gene: TRBJ1-2; CDR3 protein: CASSIGLGASDYGYTF; CDR3 DNA: TGTGCCAGTAGTATAGGGCTGGGGGCTTCTGACTATGGCTACACCTTC
D gene: NA; CDR3 length: 14; clone size: NA; V gene: TRBV5-5; J gene: TRBJ1-1; CDR3 protein: CASSLAKLNTEAFF; CDR3 DNA: TGTGCCAGCAGCTTGGCGAAGCTCAACACTGAAGCTTTCTTT
D gene: NA; CDR3 length: 13; clone size: NA; V gene: TRBV6-1; J gene: TRBJ2-7; CDR3 protein: CASSDGDSYEQYF; CDR3 DNA: TGTGCCAGCAGTGACGGCGACTCCTACGAGCAGTACTTC
D gene: NA; CDR3 length: 16; clone size: NA; V gene: TRBV4-1; J gene: TRBJ2-7; CDR3 protein: CASSQEGASSSYEQYF; CDR3 DNA: TGCGCCAGCAGCCAAGAAGGGGCTAGCAGCTCCTACGAGCAGTACTTC
D gene: TRBD1; CDR3 length: 14; clone size: NA; V gene: TRBV19; J gene: TRBJ2-7; CDR3 protein: CASSIMGTGGEQYF; CDR3 DNA: TGTGCCAGTAGTATCATGGGGACAGGGGGCGAGCAGTACTTC
D gene: TRBD2; CDR3 length: 18; clone size: NA; V gene: TRBV7-8; J gene: TRBJ2-3; CDR3 protein: CASSLGSPPSGRDDTQYF; CDR3 DNA: TGTGCCAGCAGCTTAGGCTCGCCCCCCAGCGGGAGAGATGATACGCAGTATTTT
D gene: NA; CDR3 length: 14; clone size: NA; V gene: TRBV10-3; J gene: TRBJ1-6; CDR3 protein: CAISGEGPGFTPHF; CDR3 DNA: TGTGCCATCAGTGGGGAGGGCCCCGGATTCACCCCTCACTTT
D gene: TRBD1; CDR3 length: 16; clone size: NA; V gene: TRBV13; J gene: TRBJ1-1; CDR3 protein: CASSQEGQGGRPEAFF; CDR3 DNA: TGTGCCAGCAGCCAAGAAGGTCAGGGGGGGAGACCTGAAGCTTTCTTT
D gene: NA; CDR3 length: 14; clone size: once; V gene: TRBV19; J gene: TRBJ2-1; CDR3 protein: CASGWRGGYNEQFF; CDR3 DNA: TGTGCCAGTGGGTGGCGGGGAGGATACAATGAGCAGTTCTTC
D gene: NA; CDR3 length: 14; clone size: NA; V gene: TRBV6-1; J gene: TRBJ1-2; CDR3 protein: CASSPRTEGYGYTF; CDR3 DNA: TGTGCCAGCAGTCCCCGGACAGAAGGCTATGGCTACACCTTC
D gene: TRBD1; CDR3 length: 16; clone size: NA; V gene: TRBV9; J gene: TRBJ1-3; CDR3 protein: CASSASRYRGGNTIYF; CDR3 DNA: TGTGCCAGCAGCGCCAGCCGCTACAGGGGTGGAAACACCATATATTTT
D gene: NA; CDR3 length: 13; clone size: NA; V gene: TRBV6-5; J gene: TRBJ2-2; CDR3 protein: CASSLSNTGELFF; CDR3 DNA: TGTGCCAGCAGCCTTAGTAACACCGGGGAGCTGTTTTTT
D gene: NA; CDR3 length: 15; clone size: NA; V gene: TRBV4-3; J gene: TRBJ1-1; CDR3 protein: CASSQDREGSTEAFF; CDR3 DNA: TGCGCCAGCAGCCAAGACCGTGAGGGGAGCACTGAAGCTTTCTTT
D gene: TRBD1; CDR3 length: 17; clone size: NA; V gene: TRBV5-1; J gene: TRBJ2-7; CDR3 protein: CASSPVPGQGTGGEQYF; CDR3 DNA: TGCGCCAGCAGCCCGGTCCCGGGACAGGGAACCGGGGGCGAGCAGTACTTC
D gene: TRBD2; CDR3 length: 17; clone size: NA; V gene: TRBV5-6; J gene: TRBJ2-1; CDR3 protein: CASSLEETSGSLNEQFF; CDR3 DNA: TGTGCCAGCAGCTTGGAGGAGACTAGCGGGAGTCTTAATGAGCAGTTCTTC
D gene: NA; CDR3 length: 16; clone size: NA; V gene: TRBV15; J gene: TRBJ1-4; CDR3 protein: CATSPVWSLGNEKLFF; CDR3 DNA: TGTGCCACCAGCCCGGTGTGGAGTCTTGGTAATGAAAAACTGTTTTTT
D gene: NA; CDR3 length: 13; clone size: NA; V gene: TRBV10-2; J gene: TRBJ1-1; CDR3 protein: CASSEGRLQEAFF; CDR3 DNA: TGCGCCAGCAGTGAAGGCCGGTTACAAGAAGCTTTCTTT
D gene: NA; CDR3 length: 15; clone size: NA; V gene: TRBV9; J gene: TRBJ2-7; CDR3 protein: CASSVGGEGSYEQYF; CDR3 DNA: TGTGCCAGCAGCGTAGGAGGGGAAGGATCCTACGAGCAGTACTTC
D gene: TRBD1; CDR3 length: 16; clone size: once; V gene: TRBV27; J gene: TRBJ1-1; CDR3 protein: CASSSTGGFGWTEAFF; CDR3 DNA: TGTGCCAGCAGTTCAACAGGGGGGTTTGGTTGGACTGAAGCTTTCTTT
D gene: TRBD2; CDR3 length: 14; clone size: NA; V gene: TRBV4-1; J gene: TRBJ2-7; CDR3 protein: CASSEGLSDYEQYF; CDR3 DNA: TGCGCCAGCAGCGAGGGACTATCAGATTACGAGCAGTACTTC
D gene: TRBD1; CDR3 length: 16; clone size: NA; V gene: TRBV15; J gene: TRBJ2-7; CDR3 protein: CATSRADSGGHYEQYF; CDR3 DNA: TGTGCCACCAGCAGAGCCGACTCAGGGGGCCATTACGAGCAGTACTTC
D gene: NA; CDR3 length: 15; clone size: NA; V gene: TRBV4-1; J gene: TRBJ1-2; CDR3 protein: CASSQEEGLNYGYTF; CDR3 DNA: TGCGCCAGCAGCCAAGAAGAGGGGTTGAACTATGGCTACACCTTC
D gene: NA; CDR3 length: 13; clone size: NA; V gene: TRBV7-8; J gene: TRBJ2-5; CDR3 protein: CASTRTDQETQYF; CDR3 DNA: TGTGCCAGCACAAGGACTGATCAAGAGACCCAGTACTTC
D gene: TRBD1; CDR3 length: 16; clone size: NA; V gene: TRBV10-3; J gene: TRBJ2-7; CDR3 protein: CAISDSGRQGRVWQYF; CDR3 DNA: TGTGCCATCAGTGATTCCGGCCGACAGGGGCGCGTTTGGCAGTACTTC
D gene: TRBD1; CDR3 length: 14; clone size: NA; V gene: TRBV6-1; J gene: TRBJ2-5; CDR3 protein: CASRTGGPQETQYF; CDR3 DNA: TGTGCCAGCAGAACAGGGGGGCCCCAAGAGACCCAGTACTTC
D gene: NA; CDR3 length: 9; clone size: few; V gene: TRBV29-1; J gene: TRBJ1-2; CDR3 protein: CSVADGYTF; CDR3 DNA: TGCAGCGTTGCGGATGGCTACACCTTC
D gene: TRBD2; CDR3 length: 16; clone size: NA; V gene: TRBV7-9; J gene: TRBJ2-1; CDR3 protein: CASSLAPAGLYNEQFF; CDR3 DNA: TGTGCCAGCAGCTTAGCGCCAGCGGGACTTTACAATGAGCAGTTCTTC
D gene: NA; CDR3 length: 16; clone size: NA; V gene: TRBV6-5; J gene: TRBJ1-6; CDR3 protein: CASSYTPGKLNSPLHF; CDR3 DNA: TGTGCCAGCAGTTACACGCCCGGGAAGTTGAATTCACCCCTCCACTTT
D gene: NA; CDR3 length: 16; clone size: NA; V gene: TRBV7-9; J gene: TRBJ2-7; CDR3 protein: CASSAGGEDLPYEQYF; CDR3 DNA: TGTGCCAGCAGCGCCGGAGGTGAGGATCTCCCCTACGAGCAGTACTTC
D gene: TRBD2; CDR3 length: 15; clone size: once; V gene: TRBV5-6; J gene: TRBJ2-6; CDR3 protein: CASSSGLREGNVLTF; CDR3 DNA: TGTGCCAGCAGCTCCGGGCTCCGGGAGGGTAACGTCCTGACTTTC
D gene: TRBD1; CDR3 length: 12; clone size: NA; V gene: TRBV28; J gene: TRBJ2-7; CDR3 protein: CASSLTGGEQYF; CDR3 DNA: TGTGCCAGCAGTTTGACAGGGGGGGAGCAGTACTTC
D gene: NA; CDR3 length: 12; clone size: NA; V gene: TRBV6-1; J gene: TRBJ2-1; CDR3 protein: CASSELRNEQFF; CDR3 DNA: TGTGCCAGCAGTGAACTCCGCAATGAGCAGTTCTTC
D gene: NA; CDR3 length: 18; clone size: NA; V gene: TRBV27; J gene: TRBJ1-6; CDR3 protein: CASSSLALRSSYNSPLHF; CDR3 DNA: TGTGCCAGCAGTTCGCTAGCCCTTCGGAGCTCCTATAATTCACCCCTCCACTTT